This is a list of T cell receptor beta chains from one sample in a study of cytomegalovirus exposure and HLA in healthy donors. Here immunoSEQ multiplex PCR was the method, and the copy in TCRdb shows in-frame clones only, minus some. The data hold some 75,000 clones, with approximately 96% observed a single time. The sample was PBMCs. The receptor set was obtained from a young woman in good health and CMV-seronegative. CDR3s include the opening cysteine and the closing phenylalanine or tryptophan. The D gene is left open where the match is weak. Clone size, where shown, is once, few, many, or a class for clones that have expanded.

V gene	J gene	clone size	CDR3 length	D gene	CDR3 protein	CDR3 DNA
TRBV13	TRBJ2-7	.	15	.	CASSLRAGTPYEQYF	TGTGCCAGCAGCTTAAGGGCGGGAACCCCCTACGAGCAGTACTTC
TRBV9	TRBJ2-3	.	13	.	CASSQLRTDTQYF	TGTGCCAGCAGCCAACTACGCACAGATACGCAGTATTTT
TRBV18	TRBJ2-3	once	15	TRBD2	CASSRRTSLGDTQYF	TGTGCCAGCTCACGCCGGACTAGCTTGGGGGATACGCAGTATTTT
TRBV7-8	TRBJ2-3	once	16	TRBD2	CASSPRLAGVADTQYF	TGTGCCAGCAGCCCCCGGCTCGCGGGAGTAGCAGATACGCAGTATTTT
TRBV9	TRBJ1-5	.	15	.	CASSAKGDSNQPQHF	TGTGCCAGCAGCGCCAAAGGGGATAGCAATCAGCCCCAGCATTTT
TRBV5-1	TRBJ2-7	few	15	TRBD1	CASSVDRGPLYEQYF	TGCGCCAGCAGCGTCGACAGGGGACCCCTCTACGAGCAGTACTTC
TRBV19	TRBJ1-4	.	15	.	CASSPTGDPNEKLFF	TGTGCCAGTAGTCCTACAGGTGATCCTAATGAAAAACTGTTTTTT
TRBV2	TRBJ2-7	.	11	.	CASRASYEQYF	TGTGCCAGCAGGGCCAGTTACGAGCAGTACTTC
TRBV10-3	TRBJ2-1	once	12	.	CAIRGVGNEQFF	TGTGCCATCAGAGGGGTCGGCAATGAGCAGTTCTTC
TRBV6-6	TRBJ1-1	.	14	TRBD1	CASSPQGVVTEAFF	TGTGCCAGCAGTCCCCAGGGGGTTGTTACTGAAGCTTTCTTT
TRBV19	TRBJ2-1	.	15	TRBD1	CASSMGQGAPNEQFF	TGTGCCAGTAGTATGGGGCAGGGGGCCCCCAATGAGCAGTTCTTC
TRBV2	TRBJ2-3	.	13	TRBD2	CASIAGPTDTQYF	TGTGCCAGCATAGCGGGCCCCACAGATACGCAGTATTTT
TRBV4-1	TRBJ2-5	.	15	TRBD2	CASSQVTSGRETQYF	TGCGCCAGCAGCCAAGTAACTAGCGGGAGAGAGACCCAGTACTTC
TRBV11-2	TRBJ1-1	.	14	.	CASSLELGGTEAFF	TGTGCCAGCAGCTTAGAACTCGGAGGCACTGAAGCTTTCTTT
TRBV5-8	TRBJ1-3	.	14	.	CASSRRSSGNTIYF	TGTGCCAGCAGCCGCCGGAGCTCTGGAAACACCATATATTTT
TRBV5-1	TRBJ2-7	.	15	TRBD1	CASKQGASPLGEQYF	TGCGCCAGTAAACAGGGGGCGTCGCCCCTGGGCGAGCAGTACTTC
TRBV27	TRBJ2-7	.	14	TRBD2	CASSPGLAIYEQYF	TGTGCCAGCAGTCCCGGACTAGCAATCTACGAGCAGTACTTC
TRBV9	TRBJ2-3	once	15	.	CASSNIENGGDTQYF	TGTGCCAGCAGCAATATCGAAAATGGGGGCGATACGCAGTATTTT
TRBV10-3	TRBJ2-1	.	14	TRBD1	CAISPGTVYNEQFF	TGTGCCATCAGCCCCGGGACAGTCTACAATGAGCAGTTCTTC
TRBV5-1	TRBJ2-7	.	12	.	CASSPRVHEQYF	TGCGCCAGCAGCCCTCGAGTGCACGAGCAGTACTTC
TRBV12-1	TRBJ1-5	.	17	.	CASSRQIPRMDRTGQHF	TGTGCCAGCAGCCGACAAATCCCCCGAATGGACAGGACCGGGCAGCATTTT
TRBV9	TRBJ1-1	.	14	TRBD1	CASSRQGQSLGAFF	TGTGCCAGCAGCAGACAGGGGCAGTCGTTGGGAGCTTTCTTT
TRBV27	TRBJ2-7	.	14	TRBD2	CATGTSGRVYEQYF	TGTGCCACCGGGACTAGCGGGAGGGTCTACGAGCAGTACTTC
TRBV15	TRBJ2-5	once	16	.	CATSREGTFSQETQYF	TGTGCCACCAGCAGAGAAGGGACTTTCTCCCAAGAGACCCAGTACTTC
TRBV6-1	TRBJ2-7	once	15	.	CASSEAPLREYEQYF	TGTGCCAGCAGTGAAGCGCCTCTGAGAGAATACGAGCAGTACTTC
TRBV4-1	TRBJ2-6	.	18	TRBD1	CASSRTGGESTGANVLTF	TGCGCCAGCAGCCGCACAGGGGGCGAGAGTACTGGGGCCAACGTCCTGACTTTC
TRBV19	TRBJ1-1	.	16	.	CASRRGERGYEGEAFF	TGTGCCAGTAGGCGCGGCGAACGGGGGTATGAGGGTGAAGCTTTCTTT
TRBV19	TRBJ2-7	.	14	TRBD1	CASSIGTGGYEQYF	TGTGCCAGTAGTATAGGCACAGGGGGCTACGAGCAGTACTTC
TRBV2	TRBJ2-7	.	16	.	CASRGNRDRTSYEQYF	TGTGCCAGCAGGGGCAACAGGGACCGGACGTCCTACGAGCAGTACTTC
TRBV5-1	TRBJ2-4	.	12	.	CASSFEGNIQYF	TGCGCCAGCAGCTTTGAGGGAAACATTCAGTACTTC
TRBV27	TRBJ1-4	.	13	.	CASSLRGYEKLFF	TGTGCCAGCAGTTTACGCGGGTATGAAAAACTGTTTTTT
TRBV11-2	TRBJ1-1	.	16	.	CASSPGRVYLNTEAFF	TGTGCCAGCAGCCCAGGCAGGGTGTATTTGAACACTGAAGCTTTCTTT
TRBV7-2	TRBJ2-6	.	18	.	CASSLSSGVPSGANVLTF	TGTGCCAGCAGCTTAAGTTCGGGAGTCCCCTCTGGGGCCAACGTCCTGACTTTC
TRBV6-1	TRBJ1-2	.	15	.	CASSDQIRSLYGYTF	TGTGCCAGCAGTGACCAAATCAGATCCCTCTATGGCTACACCTTC
TRBV2	TRBJ2-1	.	14	TRBD1	CASEDRGAYNEQFF	TGTGCCAGCGAGGACAGGGGAGCCTACAATGAGCAGTTCTTC
TRBV7-9	TRBJ2-1	.	15	TRBD2	CASSLGTSGHNEQFF	TGTGCCAGCAGCTTAGGGACTAGCGGACACAATGAGCAGTTCTTC
TRBV9	TRBJ1-2	.	15	TRBD1	CASSPGQGGNYGYTF	TGTGCCAGCAGCCCGGGACAGGGGGGTAACTATGGCTACACCTTC
TRBV28	TRBJ1-4	.	19	TRBD1	CASSLLGVDRGSANEKLFF	TGTGCCAGCAGTTTATTGGGTGTGGACAGGGGGTCGGCTAATGAAAAACTGTTTTTT
TRBV5-1	TRBJ2-1	.	15	.	CASSLAQAPYNEQFF	TGCGCCAGCAGCTTGGCACAGGCACCCTACAATGAGCAGTTCTTC
TRBV10-3	TRBJ2-3	.	12	TRBD2	CAIMGLEDTQYF	TGTGCCATCATGGGACTAGAGGATACGCAGTATTTT
TRBV29-1	TRBJ1-2	.	12	.	CSVVSGIYGYTF	TGCAGCGTTGTATCAGGGATTTACGGCTACACCTTC
TRBV29-1	TRBJ1-1	.	11	TRBD1	CSVATGQDAFF	TGCAGCGTTGCGACGGGACAGGATGCTTTCTTT
TRBV30	TRBJ2-5	.	15	TRBD1	CAWSVMNTGVETQYF	TGTGCCTGGAGTGTCATGAACACAGGGGTGGAGACCCAGTACTTC
TRBV2	TRBJ2-5	.	13	.	CASSQDNPETQYF	TGTGCCAGCAGCCAAGACAATCCAGAGACCCAGTACTTC
TRBV7-6	TRBJ2-1	.	15	.	CASSSSPGVYNEQFF	TGTGCCAGCAGCTCCAGCCCGGGAGTATACAATGAGCAGTTCTTC
TRBV19	TRBJ2-5	.	15	TRBD1	CASSAPGQGLETQYF	TGTGCCAGTAGTGCCCCGGGACAGGGGTTAGAGACCCAGTACTTC
TRBV27	TRBJ1-5	.	16	.	CASSPSSGYSNQPQHF	TGTGCCAGCAGTCCCTCCAGTGGTTATAGCAATCAGCCCCAGCATTTT
TRBV29-1	TRBJ1-3	.	14	.	CSVAVRGTGNTIYF	TGCAGCGTTGCGGTCCGAGGGACTGGAAACACCATATATTTT
TRBV10-3	TRBJ2-1	.	15	TRBD1	CAISVQDRGVDEQFF	TGTGCCATCAGTGTTCAGGACAGGGGGGTGGATGAGCAGTTCTTC
TRBV5-5	TRBJ1-5	.	15	TRBD1	CASSPMTGGGRPQHF	TGTGCCAGCAGCCCCATGACAGGGGGTGGAAGGCCCCAGCATTTT